One sample yielded the 5 T cell receptor beta chains listed below, sequenced in a study of T cell responses to AZD1222 COVID-19 vaccine. TCRdb keeps only in-frame clones here, not all; method: immunoSEQ multiplex PCR. The repertoire consists of 130,000 to 150,000 clones, with 75% to 95% occurring once and the leading ten covering over 1.1%. Specimen: peripheral blood, collected on day 0 of AZD1222 vaccination. These receptors were collected from an adult in good health.

The chain combines TRBV6-6 with TRBJ2-1, with TRBD1 matching over 9 bases. The CDR3 is made up of 16 amino acids. Trimming removed 7 bases from V and 7 bases from J; junction bases left unmatched: 14. Looked up from germline, CDR1 is MNHNY and CDR2 is SVGAGI (reference sequence). CDR3 in DNA: TGTGCCAGCACGCGCTGGGGGGGACAGGGTGTTAATGAGCAGTTCTTC. This translates into CASTRWGGQGVNEQFF.

V gene TRBV11-3 combines with J gene TRBJ2-7; unclear D gene. V gave up 2 bases and J gave up 5 bases, with 4 bases separating them. Germline CDR1 and CDR2: SGHNT and YENEEA. The CDR3 totals 11 residues. DNA of the CDR3: TGTGCCAGCAGCTTAAGGCACGAGCAGTACTTC. Protein sequence: CASSLRHEQYF.

This clone has a single count. The gene calls are TRBV7-8 and TRBJ2-1; TRBD2 aligns across 10 bases. The CDR3 has 16 amino acids. Trimming took 5 bases from V and 9 from J; bases not matched to a gene: 13. Germline assignment: CDR1 SGHVS and CDR2 FQNEAQ. CDR3 DNA: TGTGCCAGCAGCCCCCTTGGCCTAGCGGGAGTTGGTGAGCAGTTCTTC. Protein sequence: CASSPLGLAGVGEQFF.

This clone was seen a single time. V is TRBV27 and J is TRBJ2-3; D call uncertain. The CDR3 spans 13 residues. V lost 8 bases and J lost 1, with 10 bases in between. Per the germline V gene, CDR1 is MNHEY and CDR2 is SMNVEV (reference sequence). The CDR3 DNA sequence: TGTGCCAGCGGATTGCAGGGCACAGATACGCAGTATTTT. Residues: CASGLQGTDTQYF.

The rearrangement uses TRBV6-6 and TRBJ1-5; TRBD1 is a possible D gene (5 bases). V lost 6 bases, J lost 6 bases, and 18 bases lay in between. Germline V gives CDR1 MNHNY, CDR2 SVGAGI (reference sequence). The CDR3 is made up of 15 amino acids. The CDR3 DNA reads as TGTGCCAGCAGCCAACCGGAGGGAAGGGGTCAGCCCCAGCATTTT. Residues: CASSQPEGRGQPQHF.